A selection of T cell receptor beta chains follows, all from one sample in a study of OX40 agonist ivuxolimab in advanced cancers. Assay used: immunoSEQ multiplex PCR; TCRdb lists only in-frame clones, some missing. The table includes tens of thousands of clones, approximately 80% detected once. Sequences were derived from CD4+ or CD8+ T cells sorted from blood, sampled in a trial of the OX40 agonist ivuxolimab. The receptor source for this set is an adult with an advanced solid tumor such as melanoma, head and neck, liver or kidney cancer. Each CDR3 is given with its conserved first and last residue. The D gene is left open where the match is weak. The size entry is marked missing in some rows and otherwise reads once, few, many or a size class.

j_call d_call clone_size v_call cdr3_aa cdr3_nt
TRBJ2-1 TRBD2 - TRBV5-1 CASSLREAGINEQFF TGCGCCAGCAGCTTGCGGGAGGCGGGGATAAATGAGCAGTTCTTC
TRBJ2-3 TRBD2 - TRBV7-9 CASSIKWLADVDTQYF TGTGCCAGCAGCATAAAGTGGCTAGCGGACGTGGATACGCAGTATTTT
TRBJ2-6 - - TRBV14 CASRGRWEVGGANVLTF TGTGCCAGCAGAGGACGGTGGGAGGTTGGTGGGGCCAACGTCCTGACTTTC
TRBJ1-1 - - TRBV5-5 CASSDKQPTEAFF TGTGCCAGCAGCGACAAACAGCCAACTGAAGCTTTCTTT
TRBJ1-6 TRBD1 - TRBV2 CASRPGTGNNSPLHF TGTGCCAGCAGACCCGGGACAGGGAATAATTCACCCCTCCACTTT
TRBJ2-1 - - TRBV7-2 CASSLARSDEQFF TGTGCCAGCAGCTTAGCGCGCAGCGATGAGCAGTTCTTC
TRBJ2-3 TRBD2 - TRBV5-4 CASSPRSGRTDTQYF TGTGCCAGCAGCCCGCGGAGCGGGAGAACAGATACGCAGTATTTT
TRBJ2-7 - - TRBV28 CASSRGGTYEQYF TGTGCCAGCAGTCGGGGCGGCACCTACGAGCAGTACTTC
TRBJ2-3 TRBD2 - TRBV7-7 CASSRGLAGADTQYF TGTGCCAGCAGCCGAGGACTAGCGGGGGCAGATACGCAGTATTTT
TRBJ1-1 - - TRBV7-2 CASSLSTGNTEAFF TGTGCCAGCAGCCTCTCGACAGGGAACACTGAAGCTTTCTTT
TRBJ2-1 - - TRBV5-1 CASSPSSSYNEQFF TGCGCCAGCAGCCCCTCCAGCTCCTACAATGAGCAGTTCTTC
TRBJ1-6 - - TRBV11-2 CASSLELRSPLHF TGTGCCAGCAGCTTAGAACTCAGGTCACCCCTCCACTTT
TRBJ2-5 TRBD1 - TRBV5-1 CASGINGQGGETQYF TGCGCCAGCGGAATAAATGGACAGGGAGGAGAGACCCAGTACTTC
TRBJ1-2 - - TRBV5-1 CASRAARFGGDGYTF TGCGCCAGCAGAGCGGCAAGATTTGGGGGGGATGGCTACACCTTC
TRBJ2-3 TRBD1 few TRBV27 CASSSRDRGQKDTQYF TGTGCCAGCAGTTCCCGGGACAGGGGGCAGAAAGATACGCAGTATTTT
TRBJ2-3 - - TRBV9 CASSVDTVGDTQYF TGTGCCAGCAGCGTAGACACGGTAGGAGATACGCAGTATTTT
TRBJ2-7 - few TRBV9 CASSVGWGRYEQYF TGTGCCAGCAGCGTGGGGTGGGGCCGCTACGAGCAGTACTTC
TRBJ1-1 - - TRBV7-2 CASSLDSNTIEAFF TGTGCCAGCAGCTTAGACAGTAACACTATCGAAGCTTTCTTT
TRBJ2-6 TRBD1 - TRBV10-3 CAISQGQGVPNVLTF TGTGCCATCAGCCAGGGACAGGGGGTTCCCAACGTCCTGACTTTC
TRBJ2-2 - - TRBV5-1 CASSLAGTGELFF TGCGCCAGCAGCTTGGCAGGGACCGGGGAGCTGTTTTTT
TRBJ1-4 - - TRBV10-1 CASSESSATNEKLFF TGCGCCAGCAGTGAGTCCAGTGCAACTAATGAAAAACTGTTTTTT
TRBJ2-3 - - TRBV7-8 CASTWGTSTDTQYF TGTGCCAGCACCTGGGGGACGAGCACAGATACGCAGTATTTT
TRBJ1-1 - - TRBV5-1 CASATGLNTEAFF TGCGCCAGTGCGACAGGACTGAACACTGAAGCTTTCTTT
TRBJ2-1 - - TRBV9 CASSPRTVSYNEQFF TGTGCCAGCAGCCCCCGGACCGTGTCCTACAATGAGCAGTTCTTC
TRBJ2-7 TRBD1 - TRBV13 CASSLVDRGDIYEQYF TGTGCCAGCAGCTTAGTGGACAGGGGGGATATCTACGAGCAGTACTTC
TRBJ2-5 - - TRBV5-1 CASSLVSEETQYF TGCGCCAGCAGCTTGGTGTCTGAAGAGACCCAGTACTTC
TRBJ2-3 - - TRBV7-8 CASSLRNLGGSTDTQYF TGTGCCAGCAGCTTACGGAACCTAGGTGGGTCCACAGATACGCAGTATTTT
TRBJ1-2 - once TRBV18 CASSLDGVGGYTF TGTGCCAGCTCGCTCGACGGGGTTGGGGGCTACACCTTC
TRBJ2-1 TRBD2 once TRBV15 CATSRDPSGLNYNEQFF TGTGCCACCAGCAGAGACCCCTCGGGACTAAACTACAATGAGCAGTTCTTC
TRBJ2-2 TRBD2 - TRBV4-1 CASSQDILAGDTGELFF TGCGCCAGCAGCCAAGATATCCTAGCGGGAGACACCGGGGAGCTGTTTTTT
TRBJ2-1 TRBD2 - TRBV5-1 CASSISGRTHNEQFF TGCGCCAGCAGCATTAGCGGGAGGACTCACAATGAGCAGTTCTTC
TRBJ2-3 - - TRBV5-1 CASSFWGRDTQYF TGCGCCAGCAGCTTTTGGGGTCGGGATACGCAGTATTTT
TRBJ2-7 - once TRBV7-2 CASSLGGNSYEQYF TGTGCCAGCAGCTTAGGCGGCAACTCCTACGAGCAGTACTTC
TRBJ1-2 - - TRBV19 CASSIYNYGYTF TGTGCCAGTAGTATATACAACTATGGCTACACCTTC
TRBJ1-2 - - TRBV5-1 CASSPQPPNRGYTF TGCGCCAGCAGCCCACAACCGCCGAACAGAGGCTACACCTTC
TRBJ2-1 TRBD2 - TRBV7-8 CASSSLLAGDNNEQFF TGTGCCAGCAGCTCCCTACTAGCGGGAGATAACAATGAGCAGTTCTTC
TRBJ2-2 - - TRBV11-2 CASSLRQDSTGELFF TGTGCCAGCAGCCTGAGACAGGATAGCACCGGGGAGCTGTTTTTT
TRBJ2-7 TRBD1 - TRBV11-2 CASSPGQLSYEQYF TGTGCCAGCAGCCCGGGACAGCTATCCTACGAGCAGTACTTC
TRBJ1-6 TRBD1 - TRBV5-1 CASSLALTGTGDVSPLHF TGCGCCAGCAGCTTGGCCCTTACCGGGACAGGGGATGTCTCACCCCTCCACTTT
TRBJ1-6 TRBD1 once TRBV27 CASSLYPQGGSPLHF TGTGCCAGCAGTTTATACCCCCAGGGGGGTTCACCCCTCCACTTT
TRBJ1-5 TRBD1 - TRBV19 CASSTTGAVTPQHF TGTGCCAGTAGTACGACAGGGGCGGTCACGCCCCAGCATTTT
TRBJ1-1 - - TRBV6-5 CASSYSRGDTEAFF TGTGCCAGCAGTTACTCACGGGGGGACACTGAAGCTTTCTTT
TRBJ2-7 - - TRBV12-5 CASGLASSYEQYF TGTGCTAGTGGTTTGGCGAGCTCCTACGAGCAGTACTTC
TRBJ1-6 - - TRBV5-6 CASSLVSAPLHF TGTGCCAGCAGCTTGGTCAGTGCACCCCTCCACTTT
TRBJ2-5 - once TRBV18 CASSPSRALGTQYF TGTGCCAGCTCACCCTCTAGGGCATTGGGGACCCAGTACTTC
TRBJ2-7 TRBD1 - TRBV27 CASSYRGFDEQYF TGTGCCAGCAGTTACAGGGGATTCGACGAGCAGTACTTC
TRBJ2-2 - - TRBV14 CASSQAQGPGHGLSGGELFF TGTGCCAGCAGCCAAGCCCAAGGTCCGGGACATGGTTTGTCTGGCGGGGAGCTGTTTTTT